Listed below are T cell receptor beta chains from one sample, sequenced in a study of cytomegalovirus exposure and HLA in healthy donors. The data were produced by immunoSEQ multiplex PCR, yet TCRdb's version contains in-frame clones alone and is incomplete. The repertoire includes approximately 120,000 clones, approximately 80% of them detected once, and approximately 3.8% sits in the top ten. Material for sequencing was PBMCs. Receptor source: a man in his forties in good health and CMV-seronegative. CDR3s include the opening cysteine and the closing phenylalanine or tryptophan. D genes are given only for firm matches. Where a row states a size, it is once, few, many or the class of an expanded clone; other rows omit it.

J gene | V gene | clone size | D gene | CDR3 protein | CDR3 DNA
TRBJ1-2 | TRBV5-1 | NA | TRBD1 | CASSLGGQGAYGYTF | TGCGCCAGCAGCTTGGGTGGACAGGGAGCCTATGGCTACACCTTC
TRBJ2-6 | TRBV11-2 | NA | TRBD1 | CASSLTGAGANVLTF | TGTGCCAGCAGCTTAACAGGGGCTGGGGCCAACGTCCTGACTTTC
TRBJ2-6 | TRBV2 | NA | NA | CASRSQGLFPSGANVLTF | TGTGCCAGCAGGAGCCAGGGGCTCTTTCCCTCTGGGGCCAACGTCCTGACTTTC
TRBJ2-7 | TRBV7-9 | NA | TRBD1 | CASSLAPGQGLYEQYF | TGTGCCAGCAGCTTGGCCCCCGGACAGGGGTTGTACGAGCAGTACTTC
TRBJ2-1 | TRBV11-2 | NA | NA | CASSLVRGSYNEQFF | TGTGCCAGCAGCTTAGTCCGAGGGTCCTACAATGAGCAGTTCTTC
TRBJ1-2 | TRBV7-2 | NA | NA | CASSRRGADSLYGYTF | TGTGCCAGCAGCCGACGGGGGGCGGACTCTCTCTATGGCTACACCTTC
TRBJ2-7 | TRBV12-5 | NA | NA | CASGRLSSYEQYF | TGTGCTAGTGGGCGTCTTAGCTCCTACGAGCAGTACTTC
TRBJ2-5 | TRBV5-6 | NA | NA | CASSLNERQETQYF | TGTGCCAGCAGCTTGAATGAGAGACAAGAGACCCAGTACTTC
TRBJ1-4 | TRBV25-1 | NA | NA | CASSGSSELFF | TGTGCCAGCAGTGGTTCGTCGGAACTGTTTTTT
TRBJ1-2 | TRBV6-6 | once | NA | CASSPARGVNYGYTF | TGTGCCAGCAGCCCTGCTCGAGGCGTCAACTATGGCTACACCTTC
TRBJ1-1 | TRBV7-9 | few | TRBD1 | CASQTGDREEEAFF | TGTGCTTCGCAGACGGGGGACAGGGAGGAAGAAGCTTTCTTT
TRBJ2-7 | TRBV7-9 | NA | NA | CASSWTVDEQYF | TGTGCCAGCAGCTGGACAGTCGACGAGCAGTACTTC